These 16 T cell receptor beta chains came from one sample sequenced in a study of breast tumors, draining lymph nodes, adjacent tissues. TCRdb passed the multiplex PCR reads through MiXCR, listing each CDR3 protein once. The table lists hundreds of thousands of distinct CDR3 sequences, about 32% of them singletons. Breast cancer patients provided tissue from their axillary draining lymph nodes. Sequenced input: axillary lymph node tissue. The receptor set was obtained from a female donor with breast cancer. Some clones in this sample may be carry-over from other donors' samples.

This clonotype came up many times. The rearrangement links TRBV18 to TRBJ1-5, with a weak D call TRBD1 (5 bases). Germline V gives CDR1 KGHSH, CDR2 LQKENI. The V and J ends lost 5 bases and 5 bases respectively, with 10 bases between them. This CDR3 is built from 13 residues. CDR3 residues: CASSTSRDQPQHF. CDR3 DNA: TGTGCCAGCTCAACCTCCAGGGATCAGCCCCAGCATTTT.

This clonotype showed up many times. The V and J genes are TRBV7-2 and TRBJ2-3; 15 bases map to TRBD2. Losses at the gene ends were 6 bases for V and 7 bases for J; bases not matched to a gene: 8. The CDR3 is made up of 16 amino acids. Looked up from germline, CDR1 is SGHTA and CDR2 is FQGNSA. The CDR3 region has the DNA TGTGCCAGCAGTCCTCCGGGACTAGCGGGAGGAAATACGCAGTATTTT. Translating it yields CASSPPGLAGGNTQYF.

To note about this clonotype: A read error may account for a junction end that differs from germline. The chain combines TRBV7-9 with TRBJ1-2; tentative D call: TRBD1 (5 bases). The CDR3 extends over 13 amino acids. CDR1 and CDR2 from the germline V gene are SEHNR and FQNEAQ (reference sequence). For the CDR3, the DNA is TGTGCCAGCAGCCCCGAGACGGGACGGGGCTACGCCTTC. Translation: CASSPETGRGYAF.

As regards this clonotype: A clone one base away is much larger, so this may be a read error. The rearrangement links TRBV6-1 to TRBJ2-7; 8 positions match TRBD2. This CDR3 has 15 residues. Germline CDR1 is MNHNS and CDR2 is SASEGT. The CDR3 loop reads CASSGTGTRPYEKYF. In DNA, the CDR3 is TGTGCCAGCAGCGGTACCGGGACTAGACCCTACGAGAAGTACTTC.

In DNA form, the CDR3 reads TGCAGCGTTGATCCGGGACAGGGCTACACCTTC. This encodes CSVDPGQGYTF. The rearrangement joins TRBV29-1 to TRBJ1-2; 7 nucleotides line up with TRBD1. CDR3 length: 11 amino acids. V lost 3 bases, J lost 8 bases, and 3 bases stayed unmatched. Germline V gene data show CDR1 as SQVTM and CDR2 as ANQGSEA.

This clonotype showed up many times. V is TRBV5-1 and J is TRBJ2-7, with 12 bases aligning to TRBD2. Germline V lookup: CDR1 SGHRS, CDR2 YFSETQ. Trimming removed 4 bases from V and 6 bases from J; junction bases left unmatched: 8. The CDR3 extends over 15 amino acids. The CDR3 region is CASSPTSGRGGEQYF. The CDR3 nucleotides read TGCGCCAGCAGCCCGACTAGCGGGAGAGGGGGCGAGCAGTACTTC.

This clonotype appeared a few times. The V call is TRBV6-2 or TRBV6-3, the J call TRBJ2-3; D possibly corresponds to TRBD2 (6 bases). Trimming stripped 2 bases from V and 1 base from J, with 16 bases between. CDR1 and CDR2 from the germline V gene are MNHEY and SVGEGT. The CDR3 has 17 amino acids. Here the CDR3 reads CASSYLSGVYGTDTQYF. The DNA for the CDR3 is TGTGCCAGCAGTTACCTGTCGGGGGTTTATGGCACAGATACGCAGTATTTT.

This clonotype was detected ten times or more. This chain uses TRBV5-1 with TRBJ2-2; 12 bases match TRBD2. Per germline, CDR1 SGHRS and CDR2 YFSETQ. This CDR3 has 19 amino acids. Losses at the gene ends were 5 bases for V and 5 bases for J; bases not matched to a gene: 16. CDR3 nucleotides: TGCGCCAGCAGGCCTGGACTAGCGGGGTCCCAGAGGTGGACCGGGGAGCTGTTTTTT. It codes for CASRPGLAGSQRWTGELFF. Variable domain in full (rest from reference TRBV5-1 and TRBJ2-2): KAGVTQTPRYLIKTRGQQVTLSCSPISGHRSVSWYQQTPGQGLQFLFEYFSETQRNKGNFPGRFSGRQFSNSRSEMNVSTLELGDSALYLCASRPGLAGSQRWTGELFFGEGSRLTVL.

The V gene is TRBV5-4, the J gene TRBJ2-3; D assignment may be TRBD1 or TRBD2 (7 bases each). Trimming cost V 8 bases and J 6 bases, with 19 bases left between them. The CDR3 consists of 14 residues. From germline, CDR1 is SGHNT and CDR2 YYREEE (reference sequence). The CDR3 loop reads CASSRGGRPDTQYF. In nucleotides, the CDR3 is TGTGCCAGTAGCAGGGGGGGGAGGCCGGATACGCAGTATTTT.

V gene TRBV19 combines with J gene TRBJ1-4, with 10 positions matching TRBD1. V gave up 5 bases and J gave up 6 bases; unmatched junction bases: 12. CDR1 and CDR2 (germline): LNHDA, SQIVND (reference sequence). The CDR3 loop spans 17 amino acids. CDR3 amino acids: CASSSRDRGKGDEKLFF. CDR3 in DNA: TGTGCCAGTAGTTCCCGGGACAGGGGAAAGGGGGATGAAAAACTGTTTTTT. Filled out from reference TRBV19 and TRBJ1-4, the complete variable domain reads DGGITQSPKYLFRKEGQNVTLSCEQNLNHDAMYWYRQDPGQGLRLIYYSQIVNDFQKGDIAEGYSVSREKKESFPLTVTSAQKNPTAFYLCASSSRDRGKGDEKLFFGSGTQLSVL.

In its sample, this clonotype was seen a few times. The chain joins TRBV6-5 to TRBJ2-1; 11 bases fit TRBD2. Germline CDR1 reads MNHEY; CDR2 reads SVGAGI. Trimming removed 5 bases from V and 6 bases from J; junction bases left unmatched: 12. The CDR3 has 17 amino acids. The CDR3 coding sequence is TGTGCCAGCAGTCGTATGACTAGCGGGATGGGACCCAATGAGCAGTTCTTC. Translating gives CASSRMTSGMGPNEQFF.

For the CDR3, the DNA is TGTGCCAGCAGTCAAGGGACAGGGGCTCCTGGGGCCAACGTCCTGACTTTC. Translation: CASSQGTGAPGANVLTF. The chain carries TRBV28 and TRBJ2-6, with 10 bases fitting TRBD1. Germline CDR1 is MDHEN and CDR2 is SYDVKM. The CDR3 spans 17 residues. Losses at the gene ends were 5 bases for V and 2 bases for J; bases not matched to a gene: 6.

Ten or more counts support this clonotype. This chain uses TRBV28 with TRBJ1-5; D ambiguous. V shed 2 bases and J shed 4 bases, with 6 bases lying between them. Germline assignment: CDR1 MDHEN and CDR2 SYDVKM. The CDR3 contains 13 residues. The CDR3 loop is CASSLNQNQPQHF. CDR3 sequence (DNA): TGTGCCAGCAGTTTAAATCAGAATCAGCCCCAGCATTTT.

This clonotype was recorded at least ten times. The chain couples TRBV4-1 to TRBJ2-1, with TRBD2 identical over 12 bases. Per the germline V gene, CDR1 is MGHRA and CDR2 is YSYEKL. The J segment lost 2 bases and the V segment lost 3 bases, leaving 5 bases of the junction unmatched. CDR3 length: 17 amino acids. CDR3 DNA: TGCGCCAGCAGCCAGGTTCTAGCGGGAGGGCCCTACAATGAGCAGTTCTTC. This translates into CASSQVLAGGPYNEQFF.

The chain couples TRBV15 to TRBJ2-1; 7 bases line up with TRBD2. The J segment lost 10 bases and the V segment lost 4 bases, leaving 10 bases of the junction unmatched. This CDR3 contains 14 residues. CDR1 is LNHNV and CDR2 is YYDKDF in the germline V gene (reference sequence). CDR3 region: CATSILGGTEEQFF. In DNA form, the CDR3 reads TGTGCCACCAGCATCTTGGGGGGGACTGAAGAGCAGTTCTTC. The whole variable domain, remainder taken from reference TRBV15 and TRBJ2-1, is DAMVIQNPRYQVTQFGKPVTLSCSQTLNHNVMYWYQQKSSQAPKLLFHYYDKDFNNEADTPDNFQSRRPNTSFCFLDIRSPGLGDTAMYLCATSILGGTEEQFFGPGTRLTVL.

This clonotype was seen repeatedly, ten times or more. V gene TRBV30 combines with J gene TRBJ1-4; TRBD1 agrees at 10 bases. Trimming cost V 2 bases and J 0 bases; bases outside gene matches: 3. Per germline, CDR1 GTSNPN and CDR2 SVGIG (reference sequence). CDR3 size: 16 residues. In DNA form, the CDR3 reads TGTGCCTGGAGTAGGGGACAGGGGTCAACTAATGAAAAACTGTTTTTT. Translation: CAWSRGQGSTNEKLFF.